This TCR beta chain comes out of a study of cytomegalovirus exposure and HLA in healthy donors. It was with 60 Vbeta and 13 Jbeta primers that the PCR ran. The table came from immunoSEQ multiplex PCR; TCRdb's copy has only in-frame clones and leaves some out. The profile shows roughly 130,000 clones, over 60% of them singletons. Per the germline V gene, CDR1 is MNHEY and CDR2 is SMNVEV (reference sequence). This CDR3 contains 13 residues. With 8 bases removed from V and 1 base from J, the gap between germline ends came to 11 bases. This sequence was found in a man between 18 and 29 years old in good health and CMV-seronegative. Sequenced input: PBMCs. The chain recombines TRBV27 with TRBJ1-1, with a weak D call TRBD1 (5 bases). The DNA for the CDR3 is TGTGCCAGCGGGTCGACAGCGAACACTGAAGCTTTCTTT. Translated, it gives CASGSTANTEAFF.